This is a list of T cell receptor beta chains from one sample in a study of T cell responses to AZD1222 COVID-19 vaccine. TCRdb's table, derived via immunoSEQ multiplex PCR, lists solely in-frame clones and lacks some. The table records 200,000 to 300,000 clones, about 92% of them present only once. The sample was peripheral blood, taken on day 0 of AZD1222 vaccination. Source of these receptors: an adult in good health. Both conserved end residues are part of each CDR3. The D gene is left open where the match is weak. The listing skips clone size in some rows; elsewhere it reads once, few, many or a size class.

>TRBV2|-|-|TRBJ2-2
TGTGCCAGCAGAGTTTACACCGGGGAGCTGTTTTTT
CASRVYTGELFF
>TRBV12-3/TRBV12-4|-|-|TRBJ1-1
TGTGCCAGCAGTTTATCCTGGAACACTGAAGCTTTCTTT
CASSLSWNTEAFF
>TRBV4-1|-|-|TRBJ1-3
TGCGCCAGCAGCCAAGAAAGGGTCGGTCCCGGAGGAAACACCATATATTTT
CASSQERVGPGGNTIYF
>TRBV6-5|once|-|TRBJ1-1
TGTGCCAGCAGTTCCCAGGGGATATTGACTGAAGCTTTCTTT
CASSSQGILTEAFF
>TRBV3-1/TRBV3-2|-|TRBD1|TRBJ1-2
TGTGCCAGCAGCCAAGTAACAGGGGAAGGCTACACCTTC
CASSQVTGEGYTF
>TRBV4-1|-|-|TRBJ1-1
TGCGCCAGCAGCCGTCTGGGAACTGAAGCTTTCTTT
CASSRLGTEAFF
>TRBV7-6|-|TRBD2|TRBJ2-1
TGTGCCAGCAGCTCTAGTGGACTAGCGGGGGAAAATGAGCAGTTCTTC
CASSSSGLAGENEQFF
>TRBV28|-|TRBD1|TRBJ2-6
TGTGCCAGCAGTTTTTTAACCCGGGGGACAGGGATCTCTGGGGCCAACGTCCTGACTTTC
CASSFLTRGTGISGANVLTF
>TRBV3-1/TRBV3-2|-|-|TRBJ1-2
TGTGCCAGCAGCCAAAACGGGGTTGTGAGCTATGGCTACACCTTC
CASSQNGVVSYGYTF
>TRBV19|-|-|TRBJ2-1
TGTGCCAGTAGTATAAAGGGCATTCGAAACCATTACAATGAGCAGTTCTTC
CASSIKGIRNHYNEQFF
>TRBV28|once|-|TRBJ1-2
TGTGCCAGCAGTTTATGGCTCTCCGAAATTTACACCTTC
CASSLWLSEIYTF
>TRBV2|once|TRBD1|TRBJ1-5
TGTGCCAGCACTGGGGGACAGGGGGCTAATAGCAATCAGCCCCAGCATTTT
CASTGGQGANSNQPQHF
>TRBV6-5|-|-|TRBJ1-1
TGTGCCAGCAGTCCATTGGACACTATGAACACTGAAGCTTTCTTT
CASSPLDTMNTEAFF
>TRBV28|-|-|TRBJ1-4
TGTGCCAGCAGTTCATTCCCTATAACTAATGAAAAACTGTTTTTT
CASSSFPITNEKLFF
>TRBV28|-|-|TRBJ2-7
TGTGCCAGCGGGGGGGGCACCTACGAGCAGTACTTC
CASGGGTYEQYF
>TRBV5-1|-|-|TRBJ1-1
TGCGCCAGCAGCTTGGGCGGGGGAGGAGGCACTGAAGCTTTCTTT
CASSLGGGGGTEAFF
>TRBV5-1|-|-|TRBJ1-6
TGCGCCAGCCCTAATTCACCCCTCCACTTT
CASPNSPLHF
>TRBV7-2|-|TRBD1|TRBJ1-2
TGTGCCAGCACCCGACAGGGGGTATACTATGGCTACACCTTC
CASTRQGVYYGYTF
>TRBV6-5|-|TRBD1|TRBJ2-1
TGTGCCAGCACTACGCCGGGACAGGGCTACAATGAGCAGTTCTTC
CASTTPGQGYNEQFF
>TRBV14|-|-|TRBJ1-2
TGTGCCAGCAGCCAAGTTGGAGGGGACTATGGCTACACCTTC
CASSQVGGDYGYTF